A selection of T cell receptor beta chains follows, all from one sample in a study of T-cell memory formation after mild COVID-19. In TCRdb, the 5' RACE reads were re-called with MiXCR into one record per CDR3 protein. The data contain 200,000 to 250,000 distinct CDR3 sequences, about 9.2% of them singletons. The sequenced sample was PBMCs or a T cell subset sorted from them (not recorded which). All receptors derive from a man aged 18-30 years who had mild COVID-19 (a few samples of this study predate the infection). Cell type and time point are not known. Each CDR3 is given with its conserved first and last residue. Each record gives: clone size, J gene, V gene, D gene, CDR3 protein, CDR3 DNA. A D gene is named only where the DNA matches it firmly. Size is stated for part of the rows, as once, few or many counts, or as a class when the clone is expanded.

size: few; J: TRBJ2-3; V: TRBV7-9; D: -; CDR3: CATYSWGSGDTQYF; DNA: TGTGCCACATACTCGTGGGGTTCGGGAGATACGCAGTATTTT
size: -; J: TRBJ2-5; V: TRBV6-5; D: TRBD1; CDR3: CASSYDRGRRETQYF; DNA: TGTGCCAGCAGTTACGACAGGGGGCGGCGAGAGACCCAGTACTTC
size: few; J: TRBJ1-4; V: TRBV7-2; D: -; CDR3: CASSIGGQGWMKELFF; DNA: TGTGCCAGCAGCATCGGAGGCCAGGGTTGGATGAAAGAACTGTTTTTT
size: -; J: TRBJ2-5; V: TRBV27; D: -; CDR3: CARINRVGTQYF; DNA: TGTGCCAGGATCAACAGGGTTGGGACCCAGTACTTC
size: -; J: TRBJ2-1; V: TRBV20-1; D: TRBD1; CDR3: CSAAAVGGRYEQFF; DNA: TGCAGTGCGGCCGCCGTAGGGGGCCGCTATGAGCAGTTCTTC
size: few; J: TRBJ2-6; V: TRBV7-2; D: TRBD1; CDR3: CASRLPGTDSGANVLTF; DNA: TGTGCCAGCAGGCTACCCGGGACAGATTCAGGGGCCAACGTCCTGACTTTC
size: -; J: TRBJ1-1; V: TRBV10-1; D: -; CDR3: CASCGDDLAEAFF; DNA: TGCGCCAGCTGTGGAGATGATCTCGCTGAAGCTTTCTTT
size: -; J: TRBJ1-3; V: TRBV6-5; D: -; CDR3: CASSFSRRNTIYF; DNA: TGTGCCAGCAGTTTCTCCAGAAGAAACACCATATATTTT
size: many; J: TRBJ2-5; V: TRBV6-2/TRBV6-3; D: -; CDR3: CASSTAGGKETQYF; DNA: TGTGCCAGCAGCACGGCGGGCGGGAAGGAGACCCAGTACTTC
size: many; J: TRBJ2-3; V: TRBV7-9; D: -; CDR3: CASSSWTGTDTQYF; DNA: TGTGCCAGCAGCTCCTGGACGGGCACAGATACGCAGTATTTT
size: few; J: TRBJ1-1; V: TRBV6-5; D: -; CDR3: CASSYSRGNTEAFF; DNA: TGTGCCAGCAGTTACTCGCGTGGGAACACTGAAGCTTTCTTT
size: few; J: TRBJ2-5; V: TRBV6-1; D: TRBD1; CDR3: CASRTGQTQYF; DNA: TGTGCCAGCCGGACAGGGCAGACCCAGTACTTC
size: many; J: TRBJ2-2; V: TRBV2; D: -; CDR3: CASRGFVTGELFF; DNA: TGTGCCAGCCGGGGGTTCGTCACCGGGGAGCTGTTTTTT
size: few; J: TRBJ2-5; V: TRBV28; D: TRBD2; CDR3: CASSSAGGHFPQYF; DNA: TGTGCCAGCAGTTCGGCGGGGGGCCACTTTCCTCAGTACTTC